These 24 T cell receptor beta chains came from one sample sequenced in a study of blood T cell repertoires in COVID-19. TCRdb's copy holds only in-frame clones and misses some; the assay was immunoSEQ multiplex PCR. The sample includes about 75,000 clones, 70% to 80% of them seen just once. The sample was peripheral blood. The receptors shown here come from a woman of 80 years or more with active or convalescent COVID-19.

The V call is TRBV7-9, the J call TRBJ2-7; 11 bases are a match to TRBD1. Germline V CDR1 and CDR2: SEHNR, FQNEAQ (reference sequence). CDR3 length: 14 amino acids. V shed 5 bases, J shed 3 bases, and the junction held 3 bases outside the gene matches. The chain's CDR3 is CASSIGTGGYEQYF. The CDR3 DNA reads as TGTGCCAGCAGCATAGGGACAGGGGGCTACGAGCAGTACTTC.

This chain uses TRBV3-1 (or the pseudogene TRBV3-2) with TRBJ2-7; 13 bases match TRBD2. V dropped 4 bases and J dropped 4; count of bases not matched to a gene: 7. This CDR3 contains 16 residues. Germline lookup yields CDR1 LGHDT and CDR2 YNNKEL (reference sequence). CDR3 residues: CASSLGTSGIRYEQYF. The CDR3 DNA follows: TGTGCCAGCAGCCTTGGGACTAGCGGGATAAGGTACGAGCAGTACTTC.

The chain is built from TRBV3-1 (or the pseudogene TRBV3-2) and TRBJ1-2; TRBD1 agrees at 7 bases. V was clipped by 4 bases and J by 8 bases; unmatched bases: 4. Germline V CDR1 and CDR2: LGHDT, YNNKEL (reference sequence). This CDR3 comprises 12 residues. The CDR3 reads CASSPQGYGYTF. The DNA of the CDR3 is TGTGCCAGCAGCCCACAGGGGTACGGCTACACCTTC.

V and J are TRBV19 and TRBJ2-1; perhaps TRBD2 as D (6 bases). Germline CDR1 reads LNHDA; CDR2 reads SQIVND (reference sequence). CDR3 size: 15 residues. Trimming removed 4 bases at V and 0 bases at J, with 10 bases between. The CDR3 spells CASSRDFASYNEQFF. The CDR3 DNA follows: TGTGCCAGTAGTAGGGACTTCGCCTCCTACAATGAGCAGTTCTTC.

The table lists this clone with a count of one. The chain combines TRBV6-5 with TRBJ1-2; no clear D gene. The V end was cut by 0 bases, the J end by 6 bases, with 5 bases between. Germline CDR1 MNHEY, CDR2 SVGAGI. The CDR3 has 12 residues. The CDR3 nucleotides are TGTGCCAGCAGTTACTCTGGAGATGGCTACACCTTC. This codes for CASSYSGDGYTF.

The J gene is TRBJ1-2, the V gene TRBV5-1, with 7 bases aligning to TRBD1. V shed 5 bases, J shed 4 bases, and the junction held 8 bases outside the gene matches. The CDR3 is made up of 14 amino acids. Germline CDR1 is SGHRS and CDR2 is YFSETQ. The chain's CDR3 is CASRWDSNFYGYTF. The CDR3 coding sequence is TGCGCCAGCAGGTGGGACAGTAACTTCTATGGCTACACCTTC.

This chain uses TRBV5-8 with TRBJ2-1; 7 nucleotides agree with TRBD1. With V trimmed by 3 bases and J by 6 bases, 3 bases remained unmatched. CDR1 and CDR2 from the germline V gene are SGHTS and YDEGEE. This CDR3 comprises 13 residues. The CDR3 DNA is TGTGCCAGCAGCTGGGACAGCCCCAATGAGCAGTTCTTC. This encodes CASSWDSPNEQFF.

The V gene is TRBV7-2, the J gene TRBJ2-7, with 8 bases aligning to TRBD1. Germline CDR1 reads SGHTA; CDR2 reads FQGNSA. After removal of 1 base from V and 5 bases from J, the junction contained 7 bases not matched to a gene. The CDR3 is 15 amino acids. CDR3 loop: CASSLGQGNFHEQYF. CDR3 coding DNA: TGTGCCAGCAGCTTAGGACAGGGGAATTTCCACGAGCAGTACTTC. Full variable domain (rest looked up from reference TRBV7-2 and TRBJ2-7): GAGVSQSPSNKVTEKGKDVELRCDPISGHTALYWYRQSLGQGLEFLIYFQGNSAPDKSGLPSDRFSAERTGGSVSTLTIQRTQQEDSAVYLCASSLGQGNFHEQYFGPGTRLTVT.

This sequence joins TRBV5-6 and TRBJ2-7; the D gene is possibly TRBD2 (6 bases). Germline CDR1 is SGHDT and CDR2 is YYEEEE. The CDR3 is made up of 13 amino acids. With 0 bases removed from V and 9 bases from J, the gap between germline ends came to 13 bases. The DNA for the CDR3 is TGTGCCAGCAGCTTGGGACTAGTCGGTGGGCAGTACTTC. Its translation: CASSLGLVGGQYF.

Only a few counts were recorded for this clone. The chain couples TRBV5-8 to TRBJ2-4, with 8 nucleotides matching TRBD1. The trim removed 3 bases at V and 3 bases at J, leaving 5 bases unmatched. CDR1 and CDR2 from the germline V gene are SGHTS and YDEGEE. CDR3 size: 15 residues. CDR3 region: CASSSRGPGKNIQYF. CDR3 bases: TGTGCCAGCAGCTCCAGGGGGCCGGGCAAAAACATTCAGTACTTC.

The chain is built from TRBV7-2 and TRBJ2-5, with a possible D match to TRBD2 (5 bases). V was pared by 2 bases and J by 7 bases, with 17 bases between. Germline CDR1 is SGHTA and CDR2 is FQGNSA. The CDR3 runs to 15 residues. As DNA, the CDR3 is TGTGCCAGCAGCTTAAGGGAGACCCTCGGAGGGACCCAGTACTTC. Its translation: CASSLRETLGGTQYF.

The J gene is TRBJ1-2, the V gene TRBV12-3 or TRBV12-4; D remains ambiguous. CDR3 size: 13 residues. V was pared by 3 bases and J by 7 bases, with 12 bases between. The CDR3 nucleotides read TGTGCCAGCAGTTTTGGCCCGGAGATTGGCTACACCTTC. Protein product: CASSFGPEIGYTF.

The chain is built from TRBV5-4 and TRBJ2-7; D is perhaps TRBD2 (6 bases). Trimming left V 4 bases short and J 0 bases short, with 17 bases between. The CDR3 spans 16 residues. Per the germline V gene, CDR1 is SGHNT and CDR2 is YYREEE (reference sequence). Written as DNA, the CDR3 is TGTGCCAGCAGCCTCCTTGGGGGGAGTGCCTCCTACGAGCAGTACTTC. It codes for CASSLLGGSASYEQYF.

In nucleotides, the CDR3 is TGTGCCAGCAGCACCCAGGGGGCTGCATCGGGAAACACCATATATTTT. It encodes CASSTQGAASGNTIYF. The J gene is TRBJ1-3, the V gene TRBV9; 8 bases are a match to TRBD1. The V segment lost 4 bases and the J segment 4 bases; nucleotides outside the gene matches: 10. Germline CDR1 reads SGDLS; CDR2 reads YYNGEE. The CDR3 is 16 residues long.

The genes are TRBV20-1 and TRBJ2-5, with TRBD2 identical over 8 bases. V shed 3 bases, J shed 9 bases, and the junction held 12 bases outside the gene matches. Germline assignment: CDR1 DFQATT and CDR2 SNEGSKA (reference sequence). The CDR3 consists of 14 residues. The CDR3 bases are TGCAGTGCTAGTTTAATAGCGGGACCCGCGGCCCAGTACTTC. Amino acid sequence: CSASLIAGPAAQYF.

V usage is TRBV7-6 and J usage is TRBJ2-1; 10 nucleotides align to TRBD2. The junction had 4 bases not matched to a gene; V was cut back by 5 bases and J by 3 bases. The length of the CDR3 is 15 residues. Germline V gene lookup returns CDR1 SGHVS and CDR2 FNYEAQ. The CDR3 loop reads CASSRSSGSYNEQFF. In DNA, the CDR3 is TGTGCCAGCAGCCGTTCTAGCGGGAGCTACAATGAGCAGTTCTTC.

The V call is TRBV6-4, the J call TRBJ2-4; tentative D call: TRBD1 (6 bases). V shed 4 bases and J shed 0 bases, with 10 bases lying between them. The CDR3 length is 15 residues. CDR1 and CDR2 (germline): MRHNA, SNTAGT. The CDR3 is CASSAQGGAKNIQYF. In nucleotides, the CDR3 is TGTGCCAGCAGTGCACAGGGCGGAGCCAAAAACATTCAGTACTTC.

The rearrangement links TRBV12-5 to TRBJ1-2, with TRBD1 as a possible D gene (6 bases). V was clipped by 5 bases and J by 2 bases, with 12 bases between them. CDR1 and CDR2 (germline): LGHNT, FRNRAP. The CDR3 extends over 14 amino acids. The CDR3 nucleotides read TGTGCTAGTGGTCCAGACAGGCCCAACTATGGCTACACCTTC. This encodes CASGPDRPNYGYTF.

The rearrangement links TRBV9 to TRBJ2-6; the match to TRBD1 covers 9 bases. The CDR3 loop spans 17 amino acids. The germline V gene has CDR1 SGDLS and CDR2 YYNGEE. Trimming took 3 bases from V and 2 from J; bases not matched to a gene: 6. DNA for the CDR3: TGTGCCAGCAGCGAGGGCACAGGGGGCGCTGGGGCCAACGTCCTGACTTTC. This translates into CASSEGTGGAGANVLTF. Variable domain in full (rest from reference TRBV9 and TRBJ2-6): DSGVTQTPKHLITATGQRVTLRCSPRSGDLSVYWYQQSLDQGLQFLIQYYNGEERAKGNILERFSAQQFPDLHSELNLSSLELGDSALYFCASSEGTGGAGANVLTFGAGSRLTVL.

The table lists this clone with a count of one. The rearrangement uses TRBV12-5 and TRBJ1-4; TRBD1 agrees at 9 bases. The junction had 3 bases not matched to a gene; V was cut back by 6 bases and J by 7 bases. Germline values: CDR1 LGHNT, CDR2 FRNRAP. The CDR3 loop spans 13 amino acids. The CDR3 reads CASGKDRGEKLFF. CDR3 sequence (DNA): TGTGCTAGTGGGAAGGACAGGGGTGAAAAACTGTTTTTT. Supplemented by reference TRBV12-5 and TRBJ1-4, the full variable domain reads DARVTQTPRHKVTEMGQEVTMRCQPILGHNTVFWYRQTMMQGLELLAYFRNRAPLDDSGMPKDRFSAEMPDATLATLKIQPSEPRDSAVYFCASGKDRGEKLFFGSGTQLSVL.

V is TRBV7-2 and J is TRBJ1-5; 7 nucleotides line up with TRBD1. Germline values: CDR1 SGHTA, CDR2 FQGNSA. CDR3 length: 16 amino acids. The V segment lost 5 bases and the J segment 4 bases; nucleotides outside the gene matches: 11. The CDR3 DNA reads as TGTGCCAGCAGCCTGACAGGGACGGGAGTTAATCAGCCCCAGCATTTT. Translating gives CASSLTGTGVNQPQHF.

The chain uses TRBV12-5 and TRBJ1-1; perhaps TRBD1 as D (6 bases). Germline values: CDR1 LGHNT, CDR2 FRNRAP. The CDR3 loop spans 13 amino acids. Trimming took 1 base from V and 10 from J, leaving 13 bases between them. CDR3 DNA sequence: TGTGCTAGTGGTTTGGAGGGGAGGGGGACAGCTTTCTTT. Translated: CASGLEGRGTAFF.

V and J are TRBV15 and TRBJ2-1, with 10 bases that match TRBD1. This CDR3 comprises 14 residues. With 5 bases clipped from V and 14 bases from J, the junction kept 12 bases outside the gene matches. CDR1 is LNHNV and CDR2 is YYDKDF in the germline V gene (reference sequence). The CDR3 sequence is CATSAQTGTGDEFF. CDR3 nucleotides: TGTGCCACCAGCGCTCAAACCGGGACAGGGGACGAGTTCTTC.

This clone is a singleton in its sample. Written as DNA, the CDR3 is TGTGCCAGCAGCTTGTCCGTACGGGTGAACACTGAAGCTTTCTTT. Amino acid sequence: CASSLSVRVNTEAFF. The V gene is TRBV5-4, the J gene TRBJ1-1; D is uncertain. The V and J ends lost 1 base and 0 bases respectively, with 10 bases between them. The CDR3 totals 15 residues. Germline V CDR1 and CDR2: SGHNT, YYREEE (reference sequence).